This T cell receptor (beta chain) was captured by sequencing in a study of blood T cell repertoires in COVID-19. V lost 4 bases and J lost 6; bases outside the gene matches: 4. Germline values: CDR1 SGHTA, CDR2 FQGTGA. This CDR3 spans 13 amino acids. TCRdb keeps only in-frame clones here, not all; method: immunoSEQ multiplex PCR. The data show some 270,000 clones, roughly 84% seen once. This TCR came from a middle-aged man who had recovered from COVID-19. Input material: PBMCs or T cells enriched from blood (not recorded which). The chain uses TRBV7-3 and TRBJ2-7, with 9 nucleotides matching TRBD1. CDR3 nucleotides: TGTGCCAGCAGCTCCCAGACAGGGGGCGAGCAGTACTTC. Encoded protein: CASSSQTGGEQYF.